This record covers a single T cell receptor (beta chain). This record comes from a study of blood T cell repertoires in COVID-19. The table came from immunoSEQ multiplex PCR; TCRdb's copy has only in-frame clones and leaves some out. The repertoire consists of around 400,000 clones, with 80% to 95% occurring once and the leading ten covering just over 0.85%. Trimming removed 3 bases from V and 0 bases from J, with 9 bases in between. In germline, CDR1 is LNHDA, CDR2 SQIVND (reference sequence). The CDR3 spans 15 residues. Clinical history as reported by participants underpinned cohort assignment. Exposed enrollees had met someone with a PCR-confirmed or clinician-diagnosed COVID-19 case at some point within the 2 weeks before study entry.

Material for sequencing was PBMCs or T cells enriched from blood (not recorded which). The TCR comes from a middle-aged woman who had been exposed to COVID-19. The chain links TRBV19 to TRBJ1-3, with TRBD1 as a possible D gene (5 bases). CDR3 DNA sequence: TGTGCCAGTAGTATGGCTCAGGGCTCTGGAAACACCATATATTTT. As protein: CASSMAQGSGNTIYF.